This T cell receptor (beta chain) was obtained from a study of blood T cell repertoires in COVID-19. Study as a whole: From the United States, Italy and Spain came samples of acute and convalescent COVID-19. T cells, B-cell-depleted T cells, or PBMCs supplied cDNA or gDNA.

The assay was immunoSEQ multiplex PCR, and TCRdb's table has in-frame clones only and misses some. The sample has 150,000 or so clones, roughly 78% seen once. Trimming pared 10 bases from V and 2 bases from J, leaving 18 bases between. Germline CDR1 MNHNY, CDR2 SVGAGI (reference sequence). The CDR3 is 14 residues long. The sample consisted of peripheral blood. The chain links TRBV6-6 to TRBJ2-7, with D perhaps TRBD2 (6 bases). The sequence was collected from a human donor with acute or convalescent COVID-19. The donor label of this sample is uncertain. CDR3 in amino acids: CANFQRDFTYEQYF. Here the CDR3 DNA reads TGTGCCAACTTCCAACGGGACTTCACCTACGAGCAGTACTTC.